Following are 7 T cell receptor beta chains from one sample sequenced in a study of cytomegalovirus exposure and HLA in healthy donors. Both 60 Vbeta primers and 13 Jbeta primers went into the PCR. Assay: immunoSEQ multiplex PCR; the TCRdb copy retains only in-frame clones and omits some. The data contain around 150,000 clones, just under 80% of them seen just once; the ten biggest clones take up 9.7%. Sequencing was performed on PBMCs. The receptors derive from a man aged 18 to 30 in good health and CMV-seropositive.

The chain uses TRBV5-4 and TRBJ1-2; tentative D call: TRBD1 (5 bases). The CDR3 is 13 amino acids. Trimming removed 4 bases from V and 2 bases from J, with 9 bases in between. The germline V gene encodes CDR1 SGHNT and CDR2 YYREEE (reference sequence). The CDR3 reads CASSPDKNYGYTF. CDR3 nucleotides: TGTGCCAGCAGCCCGGACAAGAACTATGGCTACACCTTC.

A remark on this clone: Other DNA sequences within the sample encode an identical CDR3. This sequence joins TRBV30 and TRBJ1-5; tentative D call: TRBD1 (6 bases). The CDR3 is 13 residues long. Germline loops: CDR1 GTSNPN, CDR2 SVGIG (reference sequence). V gave up 2 bases and J gave up 4 bases, with 9 bases separating them. The CDR3 here is CAWSSTGNQPQHF. CDR3 coding DNA: TGTGCCTGGAGTTCTACAGGGAATCAGCCCCAGCATTTT.

The chain couples TRBV30 to TRBJ2-7, with D possibly matching TRBD1 (5 bases). Trimming cost V 2 bases and J 0 bases, with 11 bases left between them. The CDR3 sequence is 14 residues long. The germline V gene encodes CDR1 GTSNPN and CDR2 SVGIG (reference sequence). In nucleotides, the CDR3 is TGTGCCTGGAGTTTGACAGCTAGCTCCTACGAGCAGTACTTC. This sequence encodes CAWSLTASSYEQYF.

V and J are TRBV11-2 and TRBJ1-2; weak D call: TRBD1 (5 bases). The CDR3 is made up of 15 amino acids. Germline values: CDR1 SGHAT, CDR2 FQNNGV. V was clipped by 4 bases and J by 0 bases, with 12 bases between them. The chain's CDR3 is CASSSGLGANYGYTF. DNA for the CDR3: TGTGCCAGCAGCTCGGGACTCGGGGCTAACTATGGCTACACCTTC.

V gene TRBV10-3 combines with J gene TRBJ2-2; 11 nucleotides match TRBD1. CDR3 length: 16 amino acids. Germline V gene data show CDR1 as ENHRY and CDR2 as SYGVKD. V lost 10 bases and J lost 3; bases outside the gene matches: 10. CDR3 sequence reads: CATSPGTGGDTGELFF. CDR3 DNA sequence: TGTGCCACCTCCCCCGGGACAGGGGGTGACACCGGGGAGCTGTTTTTT.

J is TRBJ2-5 and V is TRBV30; 8 nucleotides align to TRBD2. This CDR3 is built from 13 residues. Germline CDR1 reads GTSNPN; CDR2 reads SVGIG (reference sequence). J lost 4 bases, V lost 1 base, and 2 bases had no gene match. As DNA, the CDR3 is TGTGCCTGGAGTGGGGCGGGGGGAGAGACCCAGTACTTC. Translating gives CAWSGAGGETQYF. Looking up the rest from reference TRBV30 and TRBJ2-5 gives the full variable domain: SQTIHQWPATLVQPVGSPLSLECTVEGTSNPNLYWYRQAAGRGLQLLFYSVGIGQISSEVPQNLSASRPQDRQFILSSKKLLLSDSGFYLCAWSGAGGETQYFGPGTRLLVL.

The chain has TRBV5-8 and TRBJ2-3; D is possibly TRBD2 (6 bases). Trimming took off 0 bases at V and 7 bases at J, with 9 bases between the two ends. There are 13 residues in the CDR3. CDR1 is SGHTS, CDR2 YDEGEE, per germline. The CDR3 DNA reads as TGTGCCAGCAGCTTGGTCAGGGACTATACGCAGTATTTT. It translates to CASSLVRDYTQYF.